A single TCR beta chain is shown here with its context. Its antigen is still unknown. This specimen comes from a study of cytomegalovirus exposure and HLA in healthy donors. The study's findings and limits: Evidence from a later analysis indicated that most CMV-associated TCR beta chains looked HLA-restricted.

The PCR made use of 60 Vbeta and 13 Jbeta primers. Assay used: immunoSEQ multiplex PCR; TCRdb lists only in-frame clones, some missing. The sample lists about 110,000 clones; 65% to 85% were seen once. Trimming shortened V by 1 base and J by 0 bases, and 7 bases separated the two germline ends. This CDR3 has 14 residues. Germline V CDR1 and CDR2: SGHTA, FQGNSA. This receptor was obtained from a man in his fifties in good health and CMV-seronegative. The sample taken for sequencing was PBMCs. V is TRBV7-2 and J is TRBJ2-7; tentatively, D is TRBD1 (6 bases). The CDR3 sequence: CASSLGQVSYEQYF. CDR3 bases: TGTGCCAGCAGCTTAGGACAGGTCTCCTACGAGCAGTACTTC.